This T cell receptor (beta chain) derives from a study of blood T cell repertoires in COVID-19 (dated by TCRdb to between 2020 and 2021). Study-level background: Samples from collaborators originated in the United States, Italy and Spain and spanned both the acute and convalescent phases of COVID-19. The prospective study material was composed of cDNA or gDNA derived from T cells, B-cell-depleted T cells, or PBMCs. The dataset comprised deeply sampled blood TCRbeta repertoires from subjects exposed to, actively infected with, or recovered from COVID-19. The repertoires were released in a freely available public database meant as a resource for research on the immune response to SARS-CoV-2. The samples were drawn from the first 160 participants of the ongoing ImmuneRACE study and from more than 1,000 subjects provided by 6 global collaborators. Sample metadata almost always included a de-identified subject ID, COVID-19 status, age in years and sex. Where available, HLA class I and class II types were taken from metadata supplied by the sample provider and were not determined by assay-based typing. The paper as a whole reports these results and caveats: The quantity of clinical and demographic metadata differed by source and by participant and was supplied without curation.

TCRbeta CDR3 regions were amplified from genomic DNA by means of the immunoSEQ Assay, a bias-controlled multiplex PCR. Regarding the original processing steps: The number of nucleated cells in each sample was estimated from the amplification of reference gene primers within the assay. To quantify the absolute abundance of each unique TCRbeta CDR3 rearrangement, sequence reads were collapsed and filtered. Productive Simpson clonality was computed per sample as the square root of Simpson's diversity index over productive rearrangements. What TCRdb holds here is the immuneACCESS table cut down to in-frame rearrangements. Part of the clones is not present; checked against another copy, under half of the missing clones reflect an unresolved V gene, and the others are unexplained. D and trimming come from the DNA, and the V and J calls and clone size come from that table. In all, the sample holds 270,000 or so clones, and approximately 81% of those were seen once. The ten largest make up 6.6% of the sample.

This clone was seen a single time. Its binding antigen is unknown. The record has no base qualities; no much larger clone is one base away. The CDR3, cysteine through phenylalanine, is 15 amino acids long. Only the CDR3 part of the read is kept: 45 bases, read in frame from the first base. Looking up the germline V gene (reference sequence) yields CDR1 LNHNV and CDR2 YYDKDF. The V end gives up 0 bases and the J end 4 bases, leaving 3 bases in the junction not matched to a gene. Participants in the prospective study were aged about 18 to 90 years, lived in 24 United States geographic areas, and enrolled through a virtual design. In the prospective study, participants were assigned to cohorts based on the clinical history participants reported in a screening survey and a study questionnaire. Exposed participants had been in contact, within 2 weeks of entering the study, with a person who had a PCR-confirmed or clinician-diagnosed case of COVID-19. In the prospective study, whole blood, serum and a nasopharyngeal or oropharyngeal swab were collected from each participant by mobile phlebotomists. Prospective study participants could optionally give additional blood draws and questionnaires over an approximately two-month period. Prospective study blood samples were shipped either frozen or at room temperature before DNA extraction.

The specimen sequenced was PBMCs or T cells enriched from blood (not recorded which). The chain couples TRBV15 to TRBJ2-5; 9 of the junction bases match TRBD2. The receptor was isolated from a woman aged 45-60 years who had been exposed to COVID-19. The DNA sequence follows: TGTGCCACCAGCAGAGACGGGACTAGCCGAGAGACCCAGTACTTC. The resulting protein is CATSRDGTSRETQYF.